This entry lists 21 T cell receptor beta chains sequenced from one sample in a study of a mutant IDH1 vaccine in newly diagnosed glioma. The data were produced by immunoSEQ multiplex PCR, yet TCRdb's version contains in-frame clones alone and is incomplete. The repertoire holds 30,000 to 40,000 clones, with about 78% as singletons. The time point was: baseline, week 1 (first vaccination visit). The sample's treatment: pre-vaccination baseline after standard-of-care therapy. The sequencing used PBMCs, collected from a glioma patient treated with radiotherapy, temozolomide or both. These TCRs come from a man aged 35 to 55 with glioma. Some clones in this sample may be carry-over from other donors' samples.

The sample holds a few counts of this clone. The chain uses TRBV11-2 and TRBJ1-4; 7 bases are shared with TRBD1. The trim removed 1 base at V and 10 bases at J, leaving 3 bases unmatched. The CDR3 is 13 residues long. In germline, CDR1 is SGHAT, CDR2 FQNNGV. The CDR3 DNA follows: TGTGCCAGCAGCTTAGGACAGGGCGGAAAACTGTTTTTT. Translation: CASSLGQGGKLFF.

The J gene is TRBJ2-2, the V gene TRBV19; maybe TRBD1 (6 bases). V was pared by 7 bases and J by 2 bases, with 11 bases between. The germline V gene encodes CDR1 LNHDA and CDR2 SQIVND (reference sequence). This CDR3 spans 14 amino acids. CDR3 residues: CASTWDINTGELFF. The CDR3 nucleotides read TGTGCCAGTACCTGGGACATCAACACCGGGGAGCTGTTTTTT.

CDR3 residues: CASSRTSGEGETQYF. CDR3 bases: TGTGCCAGCAGCCGGACTAGCGGGGAGGGAGAGACCCAGTACTTC. This chain connects TRBV5-5 to TRBJ2-5; 12 bases fit TRBD2. CDR1 SGHKS and CDR2 YYEKEE come from the germline V gene (reference sequence). V lost 4 bases and J lost 4; bases outside the gene matches: 5. This CDR3 comprises 15 residues.

The gene calls are TRBV1 and TRBJ1-2. TRBV1 is assigned pseudogene status. This CDR3 spans 16 amino acids. CDR3 loop: CTSRTNCLRKTYGYTF. CDR3 bases: TGCACCAGCAGAACGAACTGTTTGCGAAAGACCTATGGCTACACCTTC.

V and J are TRBV5-1 and TRBJ1-1; D possibly corresponds to TRBD1 (5 bases). The V gene lost 2 bases and the J gene lost 4 bases, with 15 bases spanning the gap. The CDR3 is 15 amino acids. Germline V gene lookup returns CDR1 SGHRS and CDR2 YFSETQ. The CDR3 DNA reads TGCGCCAGCAGCTTACAGATACAGGATACCACTGAAGCTTTCTTT. It codes for CASSLQIQDTTEAFF.

V usage is TRBV10-3 and J usage is TRBJ1-1, with a weak D call TRBD1 (5 bases). The germline V and J ends were trimmed by 6 bases and 1 base, with 12 bases remaining between them. Germline CDR1 is ENHRY and CDR2 is SYGVKD. The CDR3 sequence is 14 residues long. The DNA of the CDR3 is TGTGCCATCAGGGGGACCGCTACGAACACTGAAGCTTTCTTT. Translation gives CAIRGTATNTEAFF.

The V call is TRBV7-9, the J call TRBJ1-1; D gene uncertain. CDR1 and CDR2 (germline): SEHNR, FQNEAQ (reference sequence). Between the trimmed V and J ends, which lost 5 bases and 5 bases, there was a span of 9 bases. This CDR3 has 12 amino acids. The CDR3 region is CASSATGTEAFF. In DNA form, the CDR3 reads TGTGCCAGCAGCGCCACGGGGACTGAAGCTTTCTTT.

This chain connects TRBV6-1 to TRBJ2-6; the D gene is possibly TRBD1 (6 bases). V was cut by 4 bases and J by 4 bases, with 14 bases left in between. Germline-derived CDR1 and CDR2 are MNHNS and SASEGT. The CDR3 is 16 amino acids. The CDR3 sequence is CASSGTGSPGANVLTF. The CDR3 DNA is TGTGCCAGCAGTGGAACAGGGTCACCCGGGGCCAACGTCCTGACTTTC.

V is TRBV7-3 and J is TRBJ2-3, with 10 bases identical to TRBD2. The V and J ends lost 3 bases and 3 bases, in that order; junction bases with no gene match: 3. This CDR3 has 15 residues. Germline V gene sequence: CDR1 SGHTA, CDR2 FQGTGA. CDR3: CASSFSSGGTDTQYF. CDR3 nucleotides: TGTGCCAGCAGCTTTAGTAGCGGGGGGACAGATACGCAGTATTTT.

The chain joins TRBV4-3 to TRBJ2-1; D assignment may be TRBD1 or TRBD2 (7 bases each). V was clipped by 0 bases and J by 4 bases, with 16 bases between them. CDR1 is LGHNA and CDR2 is YSLEER in the germline V gene. The CDR3 has 17 amino acids. The CDR3 DNA follows: TGCGCCAGCAGCCAAGACCACCAGGGGGGGCAATACAATGAGCAGTTCTTC. Translated, it gives CASSQDHQGGQYNEQFF.

V and J are TRBV11-2 and TRBJ2-2; D gene uncertain. V was clipped by 3 bases and J by 0 bases, with 5 bases between them. The CDR3 length is 14 residues. Germline CDR1 is SGHAT and CDR2 is FQNNGV. The CDR3 nucleotides are TGTGCCAGCAGCTTCGAACCGAACACCGGGGAGCTGTTTTTT. It yields the protein CASSFEPNTGELFF.

This clone has only one observation. The rearrangement uses TRBV9 and TRBJ2-7; 10 positions agree with TRBD2. Germline CDR1 and CDR2: SGDLS and YYNGEE. This CDR3 contains 15 residues. V shed 0 bases and J 4 bases; nucleotides not matched to a gene: 4. The CDR3: CASSVGSGGAYEQYF. The CDR3 nucleotides are TGTGCCAGCAGCGTAGGAAGCGGGGGGGCTTACGAGCAGTACTTC.

V usage is TRBV15 and J usage is TRBJ1-1; no clear D. Germline V CDR1 and CDR2: LNHNV, YYDKDF (reference sequence). V lost 3 bases to trimming and J lost 5 bases, with 10 bases between them. The CDR3 has 13 amino acids. The CDR3 is CATSRDMGTEAFF. CDR3 DNA: TGTGCCACCAGCAGGGATATGGGGACTGAAGCTTTCTTT.

This chain joins TRBV2 and TRBJ1-5, with a possible D match to TRBD1 (5 bases). The CDR3 extends over 13 amino acids. V lost 4 bases and J lost 6, with 10 bases in between. CDR1 and CDR2 from the germline V gene are SNHLY and FYNNEI. As DNA, the CDR3 is TGTGCCAGCAGTGGCGAGGGGCTTCAGCCCCAGCATTTT. It translates to CASSGEGLQPQHF.

The chain is built from TRBV10-3 and TRBJ1-2, with D hard to call. The length of the CDR3 is 14 residues. The V end was cut by 6 bases, the J end by 1 base, with 12 bases between. Germline V gene sequence: CDR1 ENHRY, CDR2 SYGVKD. This chain's CDR3 is CAIRVPTGNYGYTF. Here the CDR3 DNA reads TGTGCCATCAGGGTCCCTACGGGTAACTATGGCTACACCTTC.

The gene calls are TRBV11-2 and TRBJ2-1; 9 bases agree with TRBD2. The CDR3 has 14 residues. Germline V gene data show CDR1 as SGHAT and CDR2 as FQNNGV. Trimming cost V 5 bases and J 4 bases; bases outside gene matches: 3. The CDR3 loop reads CASSRSGSYNEQFF. The DNA of the CDR3 is TGTGCCAGCAGCCGTAGCGGGAGTTACAATGAGCAGTTCTTC.

This clone was seen once. V is TRBV11-3 and J is TRBJ2-7, with a possible D match to TRBD1 (6 bases). Germline values: CDR1 SGHNT, CDR2 YENEEA. The V gene lost 4 bases and the J gene lost 7 bases, with 17 bases spanning the gap. The CDR3 is 14 amino acids. CDR3 coding DNA: TGTGCCAGCAGCTCTGAGGTGGGGGCAGGGGAGCAGTACTTC. Encoded protein: CASSSEVGAGEQYF.

The rearrangement links TRBV30 to TRBJ2-7; 8 nucleotides match TRBD1. The CDR3 contains 14 residues. Germline V CDR1 and CDR2: GTSNPN, SVGIG (reference sequence). Trimming took 1 base from V and 7 from J; bases not matched to a gene: 9. The CDR3: CAWSAGTGGGEQYF. DNA for the CDR3: TGTGCCTGGAGTGCCGGGACAGGAGGGGGGGAGCAGTACTTC.

This clone appeared a single time. V is TRBV5-1 and J is TRBJ2-1; no reliable D call. CDR1 is SGHRS and CDR2 is YFSETQ in the germline V gene. The germline V and J ends were trimmed by 4 bases and 3 bases, with 5 bases remaining between them. The CDR3 sequence is 12 residues long. The CDR3 coding sequence is TGCGCCAGCAGCGACAACTACAATGAGCAGTTCTTC. This gives the protein CASSDNYNEQFF.

This chain connects TRBV2 to TRBJ1-4, with D possibly matching TRBD1 (6 bases). The V end was cut by 6 bases, the J end by 8 bases, with 16 bases between. Germline loops: CDR1 SNHLY, CDR2 FYNNEI. CDR3 length: 14 residues. CDR3 residues: CASSSGTGREKLFF. In DNA, the CDR3 is TGTGCCAGCAGCAGCGGAACAGGGAGGGAAAAACTGTTTTTT. The variable domain in full, completed from reference TRBV2 and TRBJ1-4, reads EPEVTQTPSHQVTQMGQEVILRCVPISNHLYFYWYRQILGQKVEFLVSFYNNEISEKSEIFDDQFSVERPDGSNFTLKIRSTKLEDSAMYFCASSSGTGREKLFFGSGTQLSVL.

The V call is TRBV27, the J call TRBJ2-7; D gene unclear. Trimming cost V 5 bases and J 0 bases, with 14 bases left between them. The length of the CDR3 is 15 residues. The germline CDR1 and CDR2 sequences are MNHEY and SMNVEV (reference sequence). Here the CDR3 reads CASSPAGSYSYEQYF. DNA for the CDR3: TGTGCCAGCAGTCCCGCCGGCAGCTACTCCTACGAGCAGTACTTC.